This T cell receptor beta chain was sequenced during a study of T-cell memory formation after mild COVID-19. Overall study: Largely donor-specific sequence clusters came from two donors. Regarding the study as a whole: Clones shrinking between day 15 and 85 showed a balanced CD4/CD8 split, and those that grew later tilted toward CD4+. Contracting CD4+ clones sat mainly in CM and EM; CD8+ in EMRA.

One entry per CDR3 protein results from TCRdb running MiXCR on the 5' RACE reads. Here the sample spans roughly 250,000 distinct CDR3 sequences, less than 20% being singletons. This CDR3 contains 14 residues. Germline V gives CDR1 SGHTA, CDR2 FQGNSA. With 5 bases clipped from V and 4 bases from J, the junction kept 7 bases outside the gene matches. Worth noting for this clonotype: Antigen specificity is unknown.

The sequence derives from a man younger than 30 who had mild COVID-19 (a few samples of this study predate the infection). Cell type and time point are not known. The rearrangement joins TRBV7-2 to TRBJ1-2, with 7 bases identical to TRBD1. Material for sequencing was PBMCs or a T cell subset sorted from them (not recorded which). CDR3 loop: CASSPGTASYGYTF. CDR3 nucleotide sequence: TGTGCCAGCAGCCCAGGGACAGCAAGCTATGGCTACACCTTC. Full variable domain (missing parts from reference TRBV7-2 and TRBJ1-2): GAGVSQSPSNKVTEKGKDVELRCDPISGHTALYWYRQSLGQGLEFLIYFQGNSAPDKSGLPSDRFSAERTGGSVSTLTIQRTQQEDSAVYLCASSPGTASYGYTFGSGTRLTVV.